The 9 T cell receptor beta chains listed next were all sequenced from one sample in a study of T-cell reconstitution after alpha-beta-depleted transplantation in children. The authors prepared the TCRbeta library with unique molecular identifiers. TCRdb reanalysed the PCR reads using MiXCR and keeps one entry per CDR3 protein. Seen here are some 460,000 distinct CDR3 sequences, 15% to 20% observed once, and the top ten hold over 25%. Sequenced material: PBMCs, mostly from graft donor cells, taken 360 days after TCRalphabeta/CD19-depleted stem cell transplant. The receptors stem from a boy younger than two who had a stem cell transplant for Wiskott-Aldrich syndrome, so the T cells may come from the graft donor.

The rearrangement links TRBV5-1 to TRBJ2-7; 9 bases line up with TRBD1. Germline assignment: CDR1 SGHRS and CDR2 YFSETQ. The CDR3 is 14 residues long. The junction had 3 bases not matched to a gene; V was cut back by 4 bases and J by 1 base. Here the CDR3 DNA reads TGCGCCAGCAGCGCGGACAGGGGATCCTACGAGCAGTACTTC. This codes for CASSADRGSYEQYF.

The chain couples TRBV6-2 or TRBV6-3 to TRBJ2-4; perhaps TRBD1 as D (5 bases). The CDR3 runs 15 residues. Germline-derived CDR1 and CDR2 are MNHEY and SVGEGT. V lost 4 bases and J lost 2, with 12 bases in between. The chain's CDR3 is CASSWSAGTKNIQYF. DNA for the CDR3: TGTGCCAGCAGTTGGAGCGCAGGGACCAAAAACATTCAGTACTTC.

The V call is TRBV2, the J call TRBJ1-1; D remains unclear. Germline loops: CDR1 SNHLY, CDR2 FYNNEI. The V end was cut by 5 bases, the J end by 2 bases, with 6 bases between. This CDR3 has 12 residues. DNA of the CDR3: TGTGCCAGCAGTTCGGGAAACACTGAAGCTTTCTTT. Translating gives CASSSGNTEAFF.

This clonotype was recorded at least ten times. This chain uses TRBV20-1 with TRBJ1-1; 11 bases fit TRBD1. The ends lost 4 bases at V and 6 bases at J; junction bases unmatched: 7. CDR3 length: 14 residues. Germline CDR1 DFQATT, CDR2 SNEGSKA (reference sequence). CDR3 residues: CSANRGQGVPEAFF. CDR3 bases: TGCAGTGCTAATAGGGGACAGGGGGTCCCTGAAGCTTTCTTT.

This clonotype appeared a single time. J is TRBJ2-7 and V is TRBV7-8; no clear D gene. Trimming stripped 3 bases from V and 0 bases from J, with 9 bases between. The CDR3 spans 14 residues. CDR1 is SGHVS and CDR2 is FQNEAQ in the germline V gene. CDR3: CASSFRRISYEQYF. The CDR3 DNA follows: TGTGCCAGCAGCTTCAGGCGGATCTCCTACGAGCAGTACTTC.

This clonotype was picked up a small number of times. The V gene is TRBV29-1, the J gene TRBJ2-1, with D perhaps matching TRBD1 (5 bases). Trimming took off 4 bases at V and 5 bases at J, with 6 bases between the two ends. The germline CDR1 and CDR2 sequences are SQVTM and ANQGSEA. There are 11 residues in the CDR3. CDR3 sequence: CSVGQNNEQFF. The CDR3 region has the DNA TGCAGCGTTGGACAGAACAATGAGCAGTTCTTC.

The chain recombines TRBV28 with TRBJ2-2; TRBD1 agrees at 12 bases. The CDR3 extends over 15 amino acids. Unmatched junction bases numbered 4, after V lost 4 bases and J lost 7 bases. CDR1 and CDR2 (germline): MDHEN, SYDVKM. For the CDR3, the DNA is TGTGCCAGCAGTTGGGACAGGGGGCTGGTCGGGGAGCTGTTTTTT. Translated: CASSWDRGLVGELFF.

The sample holds a few counts of this clonotype. The chain recombines TRBV27 with TRBJ2-3, with D unresolved. CDR1 and CDR2 (germline): MNHEY, SMNVEV (reference sequence). There are 16 residues in the CDR3. V was cut by 1 base and J by 0 bases, with 11 bases left in between. Here the CDR3 DNA reads TGTGCCAGCAGTTTATTTGGATTATCTAGCACAGATACGCAGTATTTT. Protein: CASSLFGLSSTDTQYF.

This clonotype has at least ten counts. The V gene is TRBV5-1, the J gene TRBJ2-1; 12 bases fit TRBD2. Germline CDR1 SGHRS, CDR2 YFSETQ. This CDR3 region has 15 residues. V lost 1 base and J lost 13; bases outside the gene matches: 9. The CDR3 nucleotides read TGCGCCAGCAGCTTGACTAGCGGGGGGTTCCCGGGTCAGTTCTTC. The encoded protein is CASSLTSGGFPGQFF.